The text below deals with one T cell receptor (beta chain). Germline-derived CDR1 and CDR2 are MNHEY and SMNVEV (reference sequence). The V segment lost 5 bases and the J segment 9 bases; nucleotides outside the gene matches: 3. This CDR3 has 14 residues. In the source study's methods: How many nucleated cells were present was estimated from reference gene primer amplification. TCRdb's table, derived via immunoSEQ multiplex PCR, lists solely in-frame clones and lacks some. For V, J and clone size, that table is used; D and trimming come from the DNA. Of roughly 140,000 clones listed, 81% were seen once; the top ten hold approximately 9.2%. This specimen belongs to a study of blood T cell repertoires in COVID-19. Study summary: Sites in the United States, Italy and Spain provided acute and convalescent COVID-19 samples. PBMCs, B-cell-depleted T cells, or T cells were the source of the cDNA or gDNA that made up the material.

The TCR originated in a human donor with acute or convalescent COVID-19. The donor label of this sample is uncertain. Sequenced sample: peripheral blood. The chain joins TRBV27 to TRBJ1-6, with TRBD1 identical over 11 bases. This CDR3 reads CASSTDRGRSPLHF. The CDR3 DNA is TGTGCCAGCAGTACGGACAGGGGGCGTTCACCCCTCCACTTT.